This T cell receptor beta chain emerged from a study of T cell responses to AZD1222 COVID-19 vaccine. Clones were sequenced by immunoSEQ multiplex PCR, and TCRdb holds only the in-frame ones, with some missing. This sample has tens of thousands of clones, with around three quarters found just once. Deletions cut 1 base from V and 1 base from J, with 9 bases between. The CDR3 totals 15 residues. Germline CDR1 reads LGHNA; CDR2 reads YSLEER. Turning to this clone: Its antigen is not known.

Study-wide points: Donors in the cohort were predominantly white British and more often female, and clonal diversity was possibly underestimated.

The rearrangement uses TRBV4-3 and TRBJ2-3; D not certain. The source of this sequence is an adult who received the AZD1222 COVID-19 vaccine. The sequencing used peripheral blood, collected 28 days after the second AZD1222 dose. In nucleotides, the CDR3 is TGCGCCAGCAGCCAAGGGGTTCAGGGCACAGATACGCAGTATTTT. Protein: CASSQGVQGTDTQYF.